A single sample is the source of the 29 T cell receptor beta chains below, sequenced in a study of blood T cell repertoires in COVID-19. Sequencing used immunoSEQ multiplex PCR; TCRdb keeps in-frame clones, though not all of them. Among tens of thousands of clones listed, roughly four fifths were seen once. The sample consisted of peripheral blood. The receptors come from a woman of 80 years or more with acute or convalescent COVID-19.

The V call is TRBV6-5, the J call TRBJ2-3; tentative D call: TRBD1 (5 bases). The ends were cut back, 7 bases at V and 1 base at J, with 12 bases in the middle. Germline CDR1 and CDR2: MNHEY and SVGAGI. The CDR3 consists of 14 residues. The CDR3 loop is CASTSLQGTDTQYF. The CDR3 DNA follows: TGTGCCAGCACCTCTCTACAGGGCACAGATACGCAGTATTTT.

The V call is TRBV6-1, the J call TRBJ1-5; 7 bases fit TRBD1. Losses at the gene ends were 3 bases for V and 6 bases for J; bases not matched to a gene: 2. The V gene's germline CDR1 is MNHNS and CDR2 SASEGT. This CDR3 is 13 amino acids long. In nucleotides, the CDR3 is TGTGCCAGCAGTGAGACAGGGAGTCAGCCCCAGCATTTT. Protein product: CASSETGSQPQHF.

In DNA, the CDR3 is TGTGCCAGCAGCCAACGAAGCGGGGTGAGAGATACGCAGTATTTT. Its translation: CASSQRSGVRDTQYF. The rearrangement links TRBV3-1 (or the pseudogene TRBV3-2) to TRBJ2-3, with TRBD2 matching 7 bases. Germline values: CDR1 LGHDT, CDR2 YNNKEL (reference sequence). The CDR3 loop spans 15 amino acids. V lost 2 bases to trimming and J lost 5 bases; unmatched junction nucleotides: 7.

This clone was counted a single time. V gene TRBV5-1 combines with J gene TRBJ1-1; TRBD1 might be the D (6 bases). V lost 4 bases, J lost 0 bases, and 13 bases lay in between. Germline V gene lookup returns CDR1 SGHRS and CDR2 YFSETQ. The CDR3 extends over 15 amino acids. CDR3 amino acids: CASSVTGTLNTEAFF. For the CDR3, the DNA is TGCGCCAGCAGCGTAACCGGGACACTGAACACTGAAGCTTTCTTT.

This clone is medium-sized (0.01 to 0.1%). This rearrangement joins TRBV7-3 to TRBJ1-2; TRBD1 might be the D (6 bases). V shed 0 bases and J shed 4 bases, with 12 bases lying between them. From germline, CDR1 is SGHTA and CDR2 FQGTGA. This CDR3 region has 15 residues. The CDR3 protein is CASSLTPTGSYGYTF. In DNA form, the CDR3 reads TGTGCCAGCAGCTTAACCCCCACAGGGAGCTATGGCTACACCTTC. Filled out from reference TRBV7-3 and TRBJ1-2, the complete variable domain reads GAGVSQTPSNKVTEKGKYVELRCDPISGHTALYWYRQSLGQGPEFLIYFQGTGAADDSGLPNDRFFAVRPEGSVSTLKIQRTERGDSAVYLCASSLTPTGSYGYTFGSGTRLTVV.

The chain has TRBV28 and TRBJ2-1, with TRBD2 matching over 7 bases. Germline CDR1 reads MDHEN; CDR2 reads SYDVKM. J lost 4 bases, V lost 8 bases, and 8 bases had no gene match. The CDR3 runs to 14 residues. Here the CDR3 reads CASGLAGSYNEQFF. In DNA form, the CDR3 reads TGTGCCAGCGGCTTAGCGGGTTCTTACAATGAGCAGTTCTTC.

This rearrangement joins TRBV27 to TRBJ2-7, with D perhaps matching TRBD2 (5 bases). This CDR3 is 13 amino acids long. Trimming took off 4 bases at V and 6 bases at J, with 13 bases between the two ends. Germline assignment: CDR1 MNHEY and CDR2 SMNVEV (reference sequence). Here the CDR3 reads CASSSDSRGEQYF. CDR3 coding DNA: TGTGCCAGCAGTTCAGACTCTCGGGGCGAGCAGTACTTC.

CDR3 residues: CASSLSGGENTEAFF. CDR3 nucleotide sequence: TGTGCCAGCAGCTTATCGGGTGGCGAGAACACTGAAGCTTTCTTT. The chain joins TRBV7-2 to TRBJ1-1; D call uncertain. Germline V gene data show CDR1 as SGHTA and CDR2 as FQGNSA. Trimming removed 2 bases from V and 1 base from J, with 11 bases in between. CDR3 length: 15 amino acids. The whole variable domain, filled in from reference TRBV7-2 and TRBJ1-1, reads GAGVSQSPSNKVTEKGKDVELRCDPISGHTALYWYRQSLGQGLEFLIYFQGNSAPDKSGLPSDRFSAERTGGSVSTLTIQRTQQEDSAVYLCASSLSGGENTEAFFGQGTRLTVV.

The rearrangement uses TRBV11-3 and TRBJ2-7; D may be TRBD2 (5 bases). Trimming shortened V by 5 bases and J by 3 bases, and 11 bases separated the two germline ends. Germline V gene lookup returns CDR1 SGHNT and CDR2 YENEEA. The CDR3 is made up of 13 amino acids. CDR3 DNA sequence: TGTGCCAGCAGCCGGGCCCGGGGCTACGAGCAGTACTTC. Amino acids: CASSRARGYEQYF. The variable domain in full, completed from reference TRBV11-3 and TRBJ2-7, reads EAGVVQSPRYKIIEKKQPVAFWCNPISGHNTLYWYLQNLGQGPELLIRYENEEAVDDSQLPKDRFSAERLKGVDSTLKIQPAELGDSAVYLCASSRARGYEQYFGPGTRLTVT.

In its sample, this clone was seen a few times. This sequence joins TRBV12-3 or TRBV12-4 and TRBJ2-7, with D unclear. This CDR3 is 13 amino acids long. V shed 7 bases and J shed 3 bases, with 13 bases lying between them. The CDR3 spells CASTSTTFYEQYF. CDR3 bases: TGTGCCAGCACTAGTACCACCTTCTACGAGCAGTACTTC.

This clone was observed a handful of times. The chain links TRBV6-2 or TRBV6-3 to TRBJ2-7; 13 bases are a match to TRBD2. V gave up 4 bases and J gave up 8 bases; unmatched junction bases: 8. Germline CDR1 reads MNHEY; CDR2 reads SVGEGT. The length of the CDR3 is 15 residues. CDR3 in amino acids: CASSSGLAGMEKQYF. The CDR3 DNA is TGTGCCAGCAGTTCGGGACTAGCGGGAATGGAAAAGCAGTACTTC.

The CDR3 region has the DNA TGTGCTACGACCGGGACACTGAGCTACGAGCAGTACTTC. This encodes CATTGTLSYEQYF. The chain couples TRBV7-8 to TRBJ2-7; D perhaps matches TRBD1 (6 bases). Germline CDR1 and CDR2: SGHVS and FQNEAQ. CDR3 size: 13 residues.

The V call is TRBV27, the J call TRBJ2-2; TRBD2 agrees at 8 bases. The CDR3 is made up of 15 amino acids. The junction had 7 bases not matched to a gene; V was cut back by 6 bases and J by 4 bases. Germline assignment: CDR1 MNHEY and CDR2 SMNVEV (reference sequence). The CDR3 loop is CASRPGGTVTGELFF. CDR3 sequence (DNA): TGTGCCAGCAGGCCGGGGGGGACGGTCACCGGGGAGCTGTTTTTT.

This rearrangement joins TRBV2 to TRBJ2-6; TRBD1 matches 10 bases. Trimming at V came to 4 bases and at J to 4 bases, leaving 13 bases not matched to a gene. Looked up from germline, CDR1 is SNHLY and CDR2 is FYNNEI. This CDR3 is 19 amino acids long. CDR3 bases: TGTGCCAGCAGTGGGGGTTGGGGACAGGGGTCATCCGGGGCCAACGTCCTGACTTTC. It translates to CASSGGWGQGSSGANVLTF. Looking up the rest from reference TRBV2 and TRBJ2-6 gives the full variable domain: EPEVTQTPSHQVTQMGQEVILRCVPISNHLYFYWYRQILGQKVEFLVSFYNNEISEKSEIFDDQFSVERPDGSNFTLKIRSTKLEDSAMYFCASSGGWGQGSSGANVLTFGAGSRLTVL.

J is TRBJ2-3 and V is TRBV2; TRBD2 matches 7 bases. The J segment lost 4 bases and the V segment lost 11 bases, leaving 15 bases of the junction unmatched. Germline values: CDR1 SNHLY, CDR2 FYNNEI. This CDR3 has 15 residues. The CDR3: CAGGEGSRLADTQYF. CDR3 DNA sequence: TGTGCCGGTGGGGAGGGGTCAAGACTCGCAGATACGCAGTATTTT.

The chain recombines TRBV28 with TRBJ1-5; 7 bases align to TRBD1. Germline V gene data show CDR1 as MDHEN and CDR2 as SYDVKM. This CDR3 contains 15 residues. Unmatched junction bases numbered 10, after V lost 7 bases and J lost 4 bases. Written as DNA, the CDR3 is TGTGCCAGCACCCCGGCGGAGGGGGCGAATCAGCCCCAGCATTTT. This translates into CASTPAEGANQPQHF.

This chain links TRBV19 with TRBJ1-6; D is possibly TRBD1 (6 bases). This CDR3 contains 14 residues. Germline values: CDR1 LNHDA, CDR2 SQIVND (reference sequence). The V gene lost 6 bases and the J gene lost 10 bases, with 16 bases spanning the gap. DNA of the CDR3: TGTGCCAGTAGCCTACAGGGTATTGGATCACCCCTCCACTTT. Amino acid sequence: CASSLQGIGSPLHF.

The chain employs TRBV3-1 (or the pseudogene TRBV3-2) and TRBJ2-1; TRBD2 matches at 12 bases. Germline CDR1 is LGHDT and CDR2 is YNNKEL (reference sequence). This CDR3 is 16 amino acids long. The V and J ends lost 0 bases and 7 bases, in that order; junction bases with no gene match: 4. CDR3 bases: TGTGCCAGCAGCCAAGACGGACTAGCGGGATATAATGAGCAGTTCTTC. This gives the protein CASSQDGLAGYNEQFF.

The chain links TRBV28 to TRBJ2-7; 8 positions agree with TRBD1. V shed 7 bases, J shed 3 bases, and the junction held 11 bases outside the gene matches. CDR1 MDHEN and CDR2 SYDVKM come from the germline V gene. The CDR3 loop spans 15 amino acids. CDR3 sequence reads: CASTGGPIGGYEQYF. In nucleotides, the CDR3 is TGTGCCAGCACAGGGGGCCCCATAGGGGGCTACGAGCAGTACTTC.

The chain carries TRBV18 and TRBJ1-5; D is possibly TRBD1 (5 bases). Trimming cost V 4 bases and J 2 bases, with 9 bases left between them. The CDR3 runs 14 residues. Looked up from germline, CDR1 is KGHSH and CDR2 is LQKENI. The CDR3 DNA is TGTGCCAGCTCACTCGACAGTGGCAATCAGCCCCAGCATTTT. Translated, it gives CASSLDSGNQPQHF.

J is TRBJ1-1 and V is TRBV19; TRBD1 agrees at 7 bases. In germline, CDR1 is LNHDA, CDR2 SQIVND (reference sequence). The junction had 5 bases not matched to a gene; V was cut back by 6 bases and J by 1 base. The CDR3 is 14 residues long. As DNA, the CDR3 is TGTGCCAGTAGCCTCGGGACAGCGAACACTGAAGCTTTCTTT. It yields the protein CASSLGTANTEAFF.

The chain is built from TRBV7-2 and TRBJ2-2; weak D call: TRBD1 (5 bases). The CDR3 sequence is 16 residues long. V was pared by 2 bases and J by 8 bases, with 18 bases between. From germline, CDR1 is SGHTA and CDR2 FQGNSA. The CDR3 sequence is CASSLFMGPVGGELFF. In DNA form, the CDR3 reads TGTGCCAGCAGCTTATTTATGGGGCCTGTTGGAGGGGAGCTGTTTTTT.

The V call is TRBV6-5, the J call TRBJ1-5; TRBD1 aligns across 7 bases. The CDR3 sequence is 14 residues long. The germline gives CDR1 MNHEY, CDR2 SVGAGI. The trim removed 6 bases at V and 3 bases at J, leaving 5 bases unmatched. The CDR3 sequence is CASSRQGPNQPQHF. The CDR3 DNA reads TGTGCCAGCAGCAGACAGGGACCCAATCAGCCCCAGCATTTT.

V and J are TRBV4-1 and TRBJ2-7; TRBD2 matches at 8 bases. Germline V gene lookup returns CDR1 MGHRA and CDR2 YSYEKL. V lost 5 bases to trimming and J lost 1 base; unmatched junction nucleotides: 7. There are 15 residues in the CDR3. The DNA of the CDR3 is TGCGCCAGCAGCGATCTAGCGGGTTTATCCTACGAGCAGTACTTC. It encodes CASSDLAGLSYEQYF.

In its sample, this clone was seen a few times. The chain is built from TRBV28 and TRBJ1-2; maybe TRBD1 (5 bases). V shed 5 bases and J shed 4 bases, with 8 bases lying between them. Germline CDR1 is MDHEN and CDR2 is SYDVKM. The CDR3 spans 12 residues. This CDR3 is CASSGGGYGYTF. The CDR3 DNA sequence: TGTGCCAGCAGTGGGGGGGGCTATGGCTACACCTTC.

This clone was observed a handful of times. The V gene is TRBV3-1 (or the pseudogene TRBV3-2), the J gene TRBJ2-3; a possible D gene is TRBD1 (6 bases). The germline CDR1 and CDR2 sequences are LGHDT and YNNKEL (reference sequence). V was cut by 1 base and J by 4 bases, with 15 bases left in between. The CDR3 consists of 16 residues. CDR3 amino acids: CASSQVVGAGADTQYF. DNA for the CDR3: TGTGCCAGCAGCCAAGTAGTGGGGGCGGGCGCAGATACGCAGTATTTT.

The rearrangement joins TRBV3-1 (or the pseudogene TRBV3-2) to TRBJ2-1; 7 bases agree with TRBD1. V lost 4 bases, J lost 2 bases, and 8 bases stayed unmatched. CDR1 is LGHDT and CDR2 is YNNKEL in the germline V gene (reference sequence). CDR3 length: 16 amino acids. The CDR3 DNA follows: TGTGCCAGCAGCCGGGGACAGCCCAGCACCTACAATGAGCAGTTCTTC. Its translation: CASSRGQPSTYNEQFF.

The V and J genes are TRBV19 and TRBJ2-2; maybe TRBD2 (5 bases). Between the trimmed V and J ends, which lost 7 bases and 6 bases, there was a span of 18 bases. Germline V gene sequence: CDR1 LNHDA, CDR2 SQIVND (reference sequence). The CDR3 sequence is 15 residues long. In DNA form, the CDR3 reads TGTGCCAGTATTCGGAGCGGCACGATAGCCGGGGAGCTGTTTTTT. Protein sequence: CASIRSGTIAGELFF. Combining the CDR3 with reference TRBV19 and TRBJ2-2 gives the whole variable domain DGGITQSPKYLFRKEGQNVTLSCEQNLNHDAMYWYRQDPGQGLRLIYYSQIVNDFQKGDIAEGYSVSREKKESFPLTVTSAQKNPTAFYLCASIRSGTIAGELFFGEGSRLTVL.

CDR3 nucleotide sequence: TGCAGCGTAGTCCGTGGCGGGACTGGTACAGATACGCAGTATTTT. Translated, it gives CSVVRGGTGTDTQYF. This chain links TRBV29-1 with TRBJ2-3; TRBD2 might be the D (6 bases). The CDR3 loop spans 15 amino acids. CDR1 is SQVTM and CDR2 is ANQGSEA in the germline V gene. V shed 6 bases and J shed 3 bases, with 19 bases lying between them.